Below are 25 T cell receptor beta chains sequenced from a single sample in a study of T-cell memory formation after mild COVID-19. MiXCR, applied by TCRdb to the 5' RACE reads, yields one record per CDR3 protein. Here the sample spans about 610,000 distinct CDR3 sequences, about 18% being singletons. Material: PBMCs or a T cell subset sorted from them (not recorded which). Source of these receptors: an adult woman who had mild COVID-19 (a few samples of this study predate the infection). Cell type and time point are not known.

The chain carries TRBV7-9 and TRBJ1-2; maybe TRBD1 (6 bases). Trimming took 7 bases from V and 0 from J, leaving 15 bases between them. CDR3 size: 15 residues. Germline V gene lookup returns CDR1 SEHNR and CDR2 FQNEAQ (reference sequence). CDR3 in amino acids: CASTLGWTANYGYTF. CDR3 DNA: TGTGCCAGCACCCTTGGGTGGACAGCTAACTATGGCTACACCTTC.

This clonotype turned up a few times. This chain links TRBV6-2 or TRBV6-3 with TRBJ2-7; TRBD2 agrees at 11 bases. In germline, CDR1 is MNHEY, CDR2 SVGEGT. This CDR3 has 15 amino acids. V dropped 6 bases and J dropped 3; count of bases not matched to a gene: 7. CDR3 protein: CASSLRGLAGYEQYF. DNA for the CDR3: TGTGCCAGCAGCTTACGAGGACTAGCGGGCTACGAGCAGTACTTC.

This rearrangement joins TRBV3-1 to TRBJ2-7; no clear D. The length of the CDR3 is 15 residues. Trimming pared 1 base from V and 1 base from J, leaving 11 bases between. Germline lookup yields CDR1 LGHDT and CDR2 YNNKEL (reference sequence). The CDR3 sequence is CASSQGKGGSYEQYF. The CDR3 nucleotides read TGTGCCAGCAGCCAAGGAAAGGGCGGATCCTACGAGCAGTACTTC.

This clonotype was seen more than once but under ten times. J is TRBJ2-3 and V is TRBV5-1, with a tentative D call TRBD1 (6 bases). The CDR3 spans 14 residues. Looked up from germline, CDR1 is SGHRS and CDR2 is YFSETQ. The germline V and J ends were trimmed by 0 bases and 6 bases, with 11 bases remaining between them. CDR3 protein: CASSLGQAPDTQYF. CDR3 DNA: TGCGCCAGCAGCTTGGGACAGGCCCCCGATACGCAGTATTTT.

This clonotype was seen a handful of times. The chain combines TRBV29-1 with TRBJ2-7; 10 bases line up with TRBD2. CDR3 length equals 13 residues. Trimming took 4 bases from V and 4 from J; bases not matched to a gene: 4. CDR1 and CDR2 from the germline V gene are SQVTM and ANQGSEA. CDR3 sequence: CSVASGSLYEQYF. The CDR3 DNA reads TGCAGCGTTGCTAGCGGGAGTTTATACGAGCAGTACTTC.

This clonotype was recorded a few times. The chain recombines TRBV20-1 with TRBJ1-6; TRBD1 matches 10 bases. This CDR3 spans 13 amino acids. The germline V gene encodes CDR1 DFQATT and CDR2 SNEGSKA (reference sequence). V was clipped by 3 bases and J by 10 bases; unmatched bases: 3. CDR3 sequence (DNA): TGCAGTGCTAGGGGGACAGGGGACTCACCCCTCCACTTT. It specifies CSARGTGDSPLHF.

The rearrangement joins TRBV20-1 to TRBJ2-1; 8 bases map to TRBD2. Germline CDR1 and CDR2: DFQATT and SNEGSKA (reference sequence). V lost 1 base to trimming and J lost 2 bases; unmatched junction nucleotides: 7. The CDR3 consists of 16 residues. In DNA form, the CDR3 reads TGCAGTGCTAGAGGGGAAACTAGCGGTACCTACAATGAGCAGTTCTTC. This encodes CSARGETSGTYNEQFF.

The chain has TRBV27 and TRBJ2-2; TRBD2 agrees at 14 bases. The CDR3 runs 14 residues. V shed 5 bases and J 7 bases; nucleotides not matched to a gene: 0. Germline CDR1 reads MNHEY; CDR2 reads SMNVEV (reference sequence). The chain's CDR3 is CASSGTSGSGELFF. In nucleotides, the CDR3 is TGTGCCAGCAGTGGGACTAGCGGGAGCGGGGAGCTGTTTTTT.

This clonotype was seen more than once but under ten times. In nucleotides, the CDR3 is TGTGCCAGCAGTGAAACTAGCGTGTCCTACAATGAGCAGTTCTTC. Translated: CASSETSVSYNEQFF. The chain is built from TRBV9 and TRBJ2-1, with TRBD2 matching over 7 bases. The CDR3 length is 15 residues. Trimming removed 5 bases from V and 1 base from J; junction bases left unmatched: 6. CDR1 SGDLS and CDR2 YYNGEE come from the germline V gene.

The chain uses TRBV14 and TRBJ2-1, with 7 nucleotides matching TRBD2. Per germline, CDR1 SGHDN and CDR2 FVKESK. CDR3 size: 18 residues. V dropped 1 base and J dropped 4; count of bases not matched to a gene: 13. The chain's CDR3 is CASSQAPMRGGPYNEQFF. The DNA for the CDR3 is TGTGCCAGCAGCCAAGCCCCGATGAGGGGAGGGCCGTACAATGAGCAGTTCTTC.

This clonotype has just a few counts. The rearrangement uses TRBV6-6 and TRBJ1-2; possible D gene TRBD1, 6 bases. The V end was cut by 7 bases, the J end by 4 bases, with 16 bases between. Germline loops: CDR1 MNHNY, CDR2 SVGAGI (reference sequence). The CDR3 totals 14 residues. The CDR3 nucleotides read TGTGCCAGCATTCGTGATACAGGGACCTATGGCTACACCTTC. Protein product: CASIRDTGTYGYTF.

V is TRBV20-1 and J is TRBJ2-6; D possibly matches TRBD1 or TRBD2 (7 bases each). The CDR3 contains 15 residues. Germline V gene lookup returns CDR1 DFQATT and CDR2 SNEGSKA (reference sequence). V gave up 5 bases and J gave up 3 bases, with 14 bases separating them. The CDR3 DNA sequence: TGCAGTGCTCCCAGGGGGGGGCATGGGGCCAACGTCCTGACTTTC. It specifies CSAPRGGHGANVLTF.

CDR3 DNA sequence: TGTGCCAGCAGCCCGAGGACTAGCGGGGATGTCTCCTACGAGCAGTACTTC. Its protein is CASSPRTSGDVSYEQYF. The chain employs TRBV7-8 and TRBJ2-7, with 12 bases aligning to TRBD2. The length of the CDR3 is 17 residues. Germline CDR1 SGHVS, CDR2 FQNEAQ. The junction had 8 bases not matched to a gene; V was cut back by 5 bases and J by 0 bases.

CDR3 bases: TGTGCCAGCAGCGTAAAAGCGGCCAACACTGAAGCTTTCTTT. Protein: CASSVKAANTEAFF. The chain has TRBV9 and TRBJ1-1; D uncertain. V was shortened by 1 base and J by 2 bases, with 9 bases between the two germline ends. This CDR3 contains 14 residues. Germline values: CDR1 SGDLS, CDR2 YYNGEE.

The V and J genes are TRBV12-3 or TRBV12-4 and TRBJ1-1; the D gene is possibly TRBD1 (5 bases). V lost 6 bases and J lost 10, with 15 bases in between. The CDR3 runs 12 residues. The CDR3 DNA is TGTGCCAGCAGAAGTCAGGGTTTCGGAGCTTTCTTT. Its translation is CASRSQGFGAFF.

This chain joins TRBV7-3 and TRBJ2-5; D is unclear. The CDR3 loop spans 13 amino acids. From germline, CDR1 is SGHTA and CDR2 FQGTGA. Trimming shortened V by 5 bases and J by 5 bases, and 12 bases separated the two germline ends. The CDR3 nucleotides read TGTGCCAGCAGCCCCGAGGTGGGGGAGACCCAGTACTTC. Translating it yields CASSPEVGETQYF.

This clonotype was seen more than once but under ten times. This chain uses TRBV6-2 or TRBV6-3 with TRBJ2-3; D gene uncertain. Germline CDR1 and CDR2: MNHEY and SVGEGT. This CDR3 region has 14 residues. With 5 bases removed from V and 2 bases from J, the gap between germline ends came to 11 bases. The CDR3 loop is CASSPRAVTDTQYF. The CDR3 DNA reads TGTGCCAGCAGTCCACGGGCGGTCACAGATACGCAGTATTTT.

In this sample, this clonotype turned up a few times. This chain uses TRBV30 with TRBJ1-4; D may be TRBD1 (5 bases). The germline gives CDR1 GTSNPN, CDR2 SVGIG (reference sequence). The V and J ends lost 3 bases and 8 bases respectively, with 10 bases between them. CDR3 size: 12 residues. The CDR3 DNA reads as TGTGCCTGGAGCGCTCGGGGGGAAAAACTGTTTTTT. Amino acid sequence: CAWSARGEKLFF.

This clonotype has more than one count but fewer than ten. The rearrangement uses TRBV30 and TRBJ2-7; D unresolved. Trimming left V 4 bases short and J 4 bases short, with 11 bases between. Germline lookup yields CDR1 GTSNPN and CDR2 SVGIG (reference sequence). The CDR3 runs 12 residues. The CDR3 DNA reads as TGTGCCTGGAACAACCTGGAGTACGAGCAGTACTTC. Protein product: CAWNNLEYEQYF.

The gene calls are TRBV5-6 and TRBJ1-6; a weak D match, TRBD1 (5 bases). The CDR3 runs 14 residues. Trimming pared 3 bases from V and 8 bases from J, leaving 12 bases between. CDR1 is SGHDT, CDR2 YYEEEE, per germline. CDR3 in amino acids: CASSSGTKDSPLHF. Here the CDR3 DNA reads TGTGCCAGCAGCTCCGGGACCAAGGATTCACCCCTCCACTTT.

The chain employs TRBV20-1 and TRBJ2-3, with a weak D call TRBD1 (5 bases). With 5 bases removed from V and 0 bases from J, the gap between germline ends came to 21 bases. CDR1 DFQATT and CDR2 SNEGSKA come from the germline V gene (reference sequence). This CDR3 comprises 17 residues. This CDR3 reads CSAPWGQLLFSTDTQYF. The CDR3, as DNA: TGCAGTGCTCCCTGGGGCCAGCTCCTCTTTAGCACAGATACGCAGTATTTT.

This clonotype has a handful of counts. The chain links TRBV12-3 or TRBV12-4 to TRBJ2-7; 7 positions match TRBD2. V was pared by 5 bases and J by 6 bases, with 7 bases of the junction left unmatched. The CDR3 sequence is 13 residues long. The CDR3 loop is CASSVQRGSEQYF. Written as DNA, the CDR3 is TGTGCCAGCAGTGTTCAGCGGGGTAGCGAGCAGTACTTC.

The rearrangement joins TRBV20-1 to TRBJ2-3; the D is unclear. The germline V gene has CDR1 DFQATT and CDR2 SNEGSKA (reference sequence). This CDR3 spans 17 amino acids. The ends were cut back, 0 bases at V and 1 base at J, with 17 bases in the middle. The CDR3 DNA reads as TGCAGTGCTAGAGAAGCCCCGACTGCTCCGCGCACAGATACGCAGTATTTT. This codes for CSAREAPTAPRTDTQYF.

V and J are TRBV20-1 and TRBJ2-7; 11 nucleotides match TRBD1. V was pared by 5 bases and J by 2 bases, with 8 bases of the junction left unmatched. The CDR3 runs to 15 residues. Per germline, CDR1 DFQATT and CDR2 SNEGSKA (reference sequence). This CDR3 reads CSAASAGQGAYEQYF. In DNA, the CDR3 is TGCAGTGCTGCCTCAGCGGGACAGGGGGCCTACGAGCAGTACTTC.

The V call is TRBV20-1, the J call TRBJ1-1; 10 bases agree with TRBD1. CDR1 DFQATT and CDR2 SNEGSKA come from the germline V gene (reference sequence). Trimming took 0 bases from V and 5 from J; bases not matched to a gene: 6. This CDR3 has 15 residues. The CDR3, as DNA: TGCAGTGCTAGAGAAGTGGGACAGGGGAGGACTGAAGCTTTCTTT. Translated, it gives CSAREVGQGRTEAFF.